The clone carrying this T cell receptor beta chain has at least ten counts. Its antigen is not known. The sample is drawn from a study of T-cell reconstitution after alpha-beta-depleted transplantation in children. Molecular barcoding with unique molecular identifiers was used for the TCRbeta library. A single record per CDR3 protein comes from TCRdb applying MiXCR to the PCR reads. The sample records around 800,000 distinct CDR3 sequences, around 17% being singletons. Study-wide findings and caveats: There were some patients whose high TCRbeta diversity at day 60 came from surviving recipient T cells and thymic progenitors. Several hundred expanded graft clones reportedly gave rise to the alpha-beta T cells present about two months after transplant. When one year had passed after transplant, most T-cell counts and diversity came from newly produced T cells.

Germline V gives CDR1 SQVTM, CDR2 ANQGSEA. This CDR3 spans 15 amino acids. V lost 4 bases, J lost 0 bases, and 12 bases lay in between. This receptor was identified in a male patient younger than 18 who had a stem cell transplant for acute lymphoblastic leukemia, so the T cells may come from the graft donor. The chain joins TRBV29-1 to TRBJ2-2; D remains unclear. The material was PBMCs, mostly from graft donor cells, obtained 360 days after TCRalphabeta/CD19-depleted stem cell transplant. CDR3 region: CSVVFGRTNTGELFF. In DNA form, the CDR3 reads TGCAGCGTTGTTTTCGGCAGAACGAACACCGGGGAGCTGTTTTTT.